This TCR beta chain comes out of a study of T cells in localized non-small cell lung cancer. Remarks on this clone: Its antigen is as yet unknown.

Measured with immunoSEQ multiplex PCR; TCRdb has only the in-frame clones, and not every one. The sample consists of 30,000 or so clones, around nine tenths of them appearing once. Germline assignment: CDR1 SGHRS and CDR2 YFSETQ. The CDR3 covers 15 residues. Trimming took 0 bases from V and 0 from J, leaving 6 bases between them. The study's findings and limits: A median of around 58 clones ranked among the top 100 in tumor appeared in adjacent lung. Uninvolved adjacent lung had the highest recorded T cell clonality, with tumor below it. Longer overall survival associated with higher blood T cell density; shorter survival with higher adjacent-lung clonality. Sequencing was restricted to one tumor region; therefore, heterogeneity remains possible.

Source: peripheral blood, taken before any cancer treatment. The receptor was isolated from a female donor at least 60 years old with stage III squamous cell lung carcinoma. The rearrangement uses TRBV5-1 and TRBJ2-2; D unresolved. Here the CDR3 reads CASSLVAPNTGELFF. CDR3 coding DNA: TGCGCCAGCAGCTTGGTAGCCCCGAACACCGGGGAGCTGTTTTTT.